This T cell receptor (beta chain) was sequenced in a study of blood T cell repertoires in COVID-19. Study overall: Sites across the United States, Italy and Spain contributed samples from acute and convalescent COVID-19. PBMCs, B-cell-depleted T cells, or T cells provided the cDNA or gDNA that made up the material.

As processed by the authors: How many nucleated cells were present was estimated from reference gene primer amplification. The assay was immunoSEQ multiplex PCR, and TCRdb's table has in-frame clones only and misses some. D and trimming come from the DNA, and the V and J calls and clone size come from that table. The table includes under 130,000 clones, less than 90% detected once. This CDR3 region has 15 residues. The germline gives CDR1 SGHNT, CDR2 YENEEA. V lost 6 bases to trimming and J lost 4 bases; unmatched junction nucleotides: 5. The material sequenced was peripheral blood. The J gene is TRBJ2-2, the V gene TRBV11-3; 10 nucleotides line up with TRBD1. This clonotype originated in a middle-aged man with acute or convalescent COVID-19. The CDR3 region is CASRTGGASTGELFF. The CDR3 DNA is TGTGCCAGCAGGACAGGGGGCGCGAGCACCGGGGAGCTGTTTTTT.